This TCR beta chain was documented in a study of blood T cell repertoires in COVID-19. Study context: Some COVID-19 samples were acute and others convalescent; all came from the United States, Italy and Spain. Nucleic acid was either cDNA or gDNA, and it came from T cells, B-cell-depleted T cells, or PBMCs.

The ends lost 6 bases at V and 7 bases at J; junction bases unmatched: 7. CDR3 size: 13 residues. Germline V gives CDR1 MNHNY, CDR2 SVGAGI (reference sequence). In the authors' workflow: Counts of nucleated cells, estimated from reference gene primer amplification, were obtained. Produced via immunoSEQ multiplex PCR; TCRdb's table is partial and in-frame only. That table is the source of V, J and clone size, and D and trimming were worked out from the DNA. The table includes more than 85,000 clones, 84% detected once. Sequencing was carried out using peripheral blood. The sequence was collected from a man between 35 and 55 years old with active or convalescent COVID-19. The V and J genes are TRBV6-6 and TRBJ1-2; 8 bases are a match to TRBD1. CDR3 in amino acids: CASSTGGKLGYTF. CDR3 sequence (DNA): TGTGCCAGCAGCACAGGGGGGAAACTTGGCTACACCTTC.